The sequence of this T cell receptor beta chain was determined in a study of cytomegalovirus exposure and HLA in healthy donors. PCR primers comprised 60 Vbeta and 13 Jbeta primers. Profiled with immunoSEQ multiplex PCR; TCRdb holds only in-frame clones, not every one. The sample has fewer than 200,000 clones, 70% to 90% seen once. Germline V gene lookup returns CDR1 MNHEY and CDR2 SMNVEV (reference sequence). The CDR3 runs 14 residues. V dropped 5 bases and J dropped 5 bases, with 15 bases sitting between them. Sequencing used PBMCs. The chain carries TRBV27 and TRBJ2-5; a weak D match, TRBD2 (5 bases). The clonotype comes from a woman in her 30s in good health and CMV-seronegative. The CDR3 protein is CASSVTPGIETQYF. CDR3 in DNA: TGTGCCAGCAGTGTAACCCCGGGGATCGAGACCCAGTACTTC.